Each of the 13 T cell receptor beta chains below was sequenced from the same sample in a study of T cells in Graves' hyperthyroidism and ophthalmopathy. Regions amplified from RNA transcripts were the TCR beta CDR3 regions. The HTBI set primed first-round TCR CDR3 RT-PCR. TCRdb reprocessed the multiplex PCR reads with MiXCR, giving one entry per CDR3 protein. The sample lists 700,000 to 850,000 distinct CDR3 sequences; 35% were seen once. The sample consisted of blood. The receptors stem from a woman aged 40 to 49 with Graves' hyperthyroidism.

This clonotype was picked up many times. This rearrangement joins TRBV29-1 to TRBJ2-5, with 8 positions matching TRBD1. Trimming cost V 6 bases and J 2 bases; bases outside gene matches: 2. The germline CDR1 and CDR2 sequences are SQVTM and ANQGSEA. This CDR3 has 12 amino acids. CDR3 coding DNA: TGCAGCGTACACAGGGGGCAAGAGACCCAGTACTTC. It yields the protein CSVHRGQETQYF. Drawing the rest from reference TRBV29-1 and TRBJ2-5, the complete variable domain is SAVISQKPSRDICQRGTSLTIQCQVDSQVTMMFWYRQQPGQSLTLIATANQGSEATYESGFVIDKFPISRPNLTFSTLTVSNMSPEDSSIYLCSVHRGQETQYFGPGTRLLVL.

This chain uses TRBV6-5 with TRBJ2-2, with TRBD1 identical over 9 bases. Germline lookup yields CDR1 MNHEY and CDR2 SVGAGI. There are 17 residues in the CDR3. V lost 8 bases and J lost 0; bases outside the gene matches: 10. CDR3 sequence (DNA): TGTGCCAGCTCATCAAACAGGGGGCTTGCGAACACCGGGGAGCTGTTTTTT. Translating gives CASSSNRGLANTGELFF.

This clonotype was recorded a few times. The V gene is TRBV18, the J gene TRBJ1-4, with a weak D call TRBD1 (6 bases). The CDR3 totals 13 residues. Looked up from germline, CDR1 is KGHSH and CDR2 is LQKENI. The germline V and J ends were trimmed by 6 bases and 3 bases, with 8 bases remaining between them. The CDR3 nucleotides are TGTGCCAGCTCGGGACAATCTAATGAAAAACTGTTTTTT. Protein: CASSGQSNEKLFF.

The chain is built from TRBV19 and TRBJ2-7; 7 bases are shared with TRBD1. Germline lookup yields CDR1 LNHDA and CDR2 SQIVND (reference sequence). The CDR3 runs to 14 residues. In nucleotides, the CDR3 is TGTGCTAAAATCAAAGAGACAGGGCCCTACGAGCAGTACTTC. Translation: CAKIKETGPYEQYF. Looking up the rest from reference TRBV19 and TRBJ2-7 gives the full variable domain: DGGITQSPKYLFRKEGQNVTLSCEQNLNHDAMYWYRQDPGQGLRLIYYSQIVNDFQKGDIAEGYSVSREKKESFPLTVTSAQKNPTAFYLCAKIKETGPYEQYFGPGTRLTVT.

The J gene is TRBJ2-7, the V gene TRBV7-2, with TRBD2 matching over 14 bases. Germline V gives CDR1 SGHTA, CDR2 FQGNSA. With V trimmed by 1 base and J by 7 bases, 6 bases remained unmatched. This CDR3 contains 16 residues. The CDR3 coding sequence is TGTGCCAGCAGCTTAGGACTAGCGGGAGGGCCGGAAGAGCAGTACTTC. As protein: CASSLGLAGGPEEQYF.

This chain connects TRBV7-2 to TRBJ2-7; 10 bases match TRBD2. Germline trimming cut 9 bases from V and 7 bases from J; bases unmatched to any gene: 12. The germline V gene encodes CDR1 SGHTA and CDR2 FQGNSA. CDR3 length: 14 amino acids. CDR3 residues: CASRRASGGDEQYF. DNA of the CDR3: TGTGCCAGTCGAAGGGCTAGCGGGGGAGATGAGCAGTACTTC.

Details on this clonotype: Its ends do not fully match the called genes, so a read error is possible. J is TRBJ1-2 and V is TRBV5-1; tentatively, D is TRBD1 (5 bases). The CDR3 totals 15 residues. Germline V gives CDR1 SGHRS, CDR2 YFSETQ. The CDR3 nucleotides are TGTGCCAGCAGCTCCCGGATGCGGGGGAACTATGGCTACACCTTC. Its translation: CASSSRMRGNYGYTF.

Ten or more counts support this clonotype. This chain joins TRBV20-1 and TRBJ1-6; the match to TRBD1 covers 11 bases. The germline V gene has CDR1 DFQATT and CDR2 SNEGSKA (reference sequence). This CDR3 spans 17 amino acids. J gave up 7 bases and V 5 bases, and 13 bases lay outside the gene matches. In nucleotides, the CDR3 is TGCAGTGCTTATAACGGGGACAGGGGGGAATCCAATTCACCCCTCCACTTT. It yields the protein CSAYNGDRGESNSPLHF.

This clonotype turned up a few times. The V and J genes are TRBV20-1 and TRBJ2-5, with 9 bases lining up with TRBD2. The J segment lost 4 bases and the V segment lost 3 bases, leaving 9 bases of the junction unmatched. The CDR3 totals 15 residues. Germline V gene data show CDR1 as DFQATT and CDR2 as SNEGSKA (reference sequence). This CDR3 is CSARAGSGRPETQYF. CDR3 nucleotide sequence: TGCAGTGCTAGGGCCGGGAGCGGGAGGCCAGAGACCCAGTACTTC.

This clonotype was seen more than once but under ten times. V usage is TRBV19 and J usage is TRBJ1-1; D is possibly TRBD1 (6 bases). This CDR3 is built from 16 residues. Deletions cut 6 bases from V and 6 bases from J, with 23 bases between. The germline V gene encodes CDR1 LNHDA and CDR2 SQIVND (reference sequence). Here the CDR3 DNA reads TGTGCCAGTAGCCCCACATTTGGGGGCGGTGGGCCTGAAGCTTTCTTT. It translates to CASSPTFGGGGPEAFF.

This clonotype occurred many times. This rearrangement joins TRBV13 to TRBJ2-5, with 15 bases that match TRBD2. CDR3 length equals 15 residues. Trimming took 7 bases from V and 5 from J; bases not matched to a gene: 5. Germline-derived CDR1 and CDR2 are PRHDT and FYEKMQ (reference sequence). CDR3 sequence: CASTRTSGRAETQYF. DNA of the CDR3: TGTGCCAGCACCCGGACTAGCGGGAGGGCGGAGACCCAGTACTTC.

This clonotype was seen ten or more times. CDR3 sequence: CASSLHDRGNTEAFF. The DNA of the CDR3 is TGTGCCAGCAGCTTACACGACAGGGGTAACACTGAAGCTTTCTTT. The V call is TRBV7-8, the J call TRBJ1-1; 8 nucleotides agree with TRBD1. V was pared by 2 bases and J by 2 bases, with 4 bases of the junction left unmatched. Germline loops: CDR1 SGHVS, CDR2 FQNEAQ. The CDR3 runs 15 residues.

This clonotype was observed once. The chain recombines TRBV30 with TRBJ1-1; D is possibly TRBD1 (5 bases). The V gene's germline CDR1 is GTSNPN and CDR2 SVGIG (reference sequence). V lost 3 bases and J 5 bases, leaving 16 bases between the germline ends. The CDR3 sequence is 14 residues long. CDR3 region: CAWSWGFSGTEAFF. CDR3 nucleotides: TGTGCCTGGAGCTGGGGGTTCTCGGGAACTGAAGCTTTCTTT.